This paragraph reports one TCR beta chain. This receptor's antigen is unknown. The sequenced fragment ends 3 residues before the CDR3 boundary, so the rest is inferred from the germline J gene. This sample was included in a study of T cell clonality in common variable immunodeficiency (dated by TCRdb to the mid-2010s). For sequencing, equivalent amounts of genomic DNA were input from CVID and control samples. For every sample, a 60 bp segment covering the rearranged TCRbeta CDR3 region was amplified and then sequenced. The immunoSEQ assay, a bias-corrected multiplex PCR combined with high-throughput sequencing, was used for TCRbeta amplification. The authors processed their data as follows. Every unique nucleotide sequence was considered a clone and was annotated with V, D and J genes, copy number and frequency. Sequences were labeled productive if in frame, and non-productive if out of frame or containing stop codons. As previously described, clonality was computed from Shannon's entropy. Mean CDR3 Kyte-Doolittle hydropathy was derived from the predicted amino acid sequences of productive clones. Scaled V gene usage was hierarchically clustered using Manhattan distance and complete linkage with the R hclust function. Sharing of clones by CDR3 amino acid sequence was evaluated by resampling 12 repertoires per group over 100 rounds. The repertoires were searched for about 68 published EBV-specific TCRbeta sequences and nearly 250 published CMV-specific TCRbeta sequences. A couple of CVID samples that yielded fewer than 10,000 sequences were excluded from the analysis, so 40 to 50 CVID repertoires were retained. Held by TCRdb, this immuneACCESS table contains in-frame sequences only and omits some clones. Under half of the omission traces to an unresolved V gene where checked; the cause of the rest is unknown. That table gives V, J and clone size, and the DNA gave D and trimming. For this sample, about 64,000 clones are listed, none of them singletons. The ten largest clones capture about 1.7% of the sample.

Most CVID patients and most healthy controls were of Caucasian heritage. Heparinized peripheral whole blood samples of about 4.5 to 8.5 ml were obtained from each donor. Genomic DNA from adults with common variable immune deficiency (CVID) and from healthy adult controls was the source for sequencing TCRbeta CDR3 repertoires. A total of some 22 healthy adult volunteers (about twelve female and some 10 male; age range about 23 to 75 years, mean age around 32) were included in the control group. Diluted blood was density-centrifuged over Hypaque 1077 or Ficoll-Paque to isolate peripheral blood mononuclear cells. Genomic DNA was extracted from unsorted mononuclear cells by Qiagen column purification or by a centrifugation-based method. CDR3 length: 15 amino acids, cysteine to phenylalanine. Only the CDR3 bases that were read are kept: 36 of them, in frame from base 1. The junction carries 12 bases between V and J, which are trimmed by 0 bases and 3 bases respectively. Based on the germline V gene (reference sequence), the CDR1 and CDR2 sequences are SSHAT and FNYEAQ.

The study at large found these results: Despite equal DNA input, controls averaged approximately 84,000 unique sequences per sample versus roughly 32,000 in CVID samples. CVID TCRbeta sequences were reported to have fewer deletions and N-nucleotide insertions and to lack highly modified clones with 13 or more V deletions. The authors noted that sequencing repertoires of T cell subpopulations would be needed to clarify what caused the increased clonality in CVID. TCRbeta clonality was higher in CVID subjects than in healthy controls (t-test p = 0.018), and the increase was most characteristic of about a third of subjects. Fewer TCRbeta clones were shared among CVID subjects than among healthy controls (p < 0.0001). Correlations between repertoire features and clinical complications were limited by patient heterogeneity within the CVID cohort.

The sequence is built from TRBV7-7 and TRBJ2-7; the D region possibly corresponds to TRBD1 (5 bases align). Sequenced: peripheral blood mononuclear cells. This TCR was recovered from a person aged 18-70 years in good health. The sequenced CDR3 bases are TGTGCCAGCAGCTTAGCCCAGGGTCAGGGCTACGAG. Its product reads: CASSLAQGQGYE. The whole CDR3 protein reads CASSLAQGQGYEQYF.